Presented here are 28 T cell receptor beta chains from one specimen sequenced in a study of T cell repertoires in cytomegalovirus infection. Via MiXCR, TCRdb re-called the reads, giving one row per CDR3 protein. Among around 300,000 distinct CDR3 sequences, approximately 9.5% were seen once, and the ten largest hold roughly 4.5%. The sequenced material came from PBMCs. The receptors were sampled from a human donor in good health (CMV status not recorded). Some clones in this sample may be carry-over from other donors' samples.

The rearrangement links TRBV11-3 to TRBJ2-3; D call uncertain. V dropped 6 bases and J dropped 7 bases, with 14 bases sitting between them. CDR1 and CDR2 (germline): SGHNT, YENEEA. The CDR3 is 13 residues long. CDR3 amino acids: CASSPDKGNTQYF. The CDR3 DNA is TGTGCCAGCAGTCCCGACAAGGGCAATACGCAGTATTTT.

This clonotype was seen repeatedly, ten times or more. This chain links TRBV12-3 or TRBV12-4 with TRBJ2-1; D possibly corresponds to TRBD2 (7 bases). This CDR3 contains 16 residues. The V gene lost 6 bases and the J gene lost 7 bases, with 22 bases spanning the gap. In DNA form, the CDR3 reads TGTGCCAGCAGCCGCCCACAGGGAGGGGTCACGAATGAGCAGTTCTTC. As protein: CASSRPQGGVTNEQFF.

This clonotype appeared many times. This chain links TRBV5-5 with TRBJ1-2; D unresolved. Trimming removed 0 bases from V and 4 bases from J, with 7 bases in between. CDR1 and CDR2 (germline): SGHKS, YYEKEE (reference sequence). This CDR3 is 13 amino acids long. The chain's CDR3 is CASSLGTRYGYTF. The CDR3 DNA reads TGTGCCAGCAGCTTGGGCACCCGCTATGGCTACACCTTC. The full variable domain, in which reference TRBV5-5 and TRBJ1-2 provide the parts outside the CDR3, is DAGVTQSPTHLIKTRGQQVTLRCSPISGHKSVSWYQQVLGQGPQFIFQYYEKEERGRGNFPDRFSARQFPNYSSELNVNALLLGDSALYLCASSLGTRYGYTFGSGTRLTVV.

This clonotype has only a few counts. This chain links TRBV27 with TRBJ2-1; a weak D match, TRBD2 (5 bases). This CDR3 has 16 amino acids. V lost 7 bases, J lost 2 bases, and 18 bases lay in between. Germline V gene lookup returns CDR1 MNHEY and CDR2 SMNVEV (reference sequence). CDR3 residues: CASTLRGLIPYNEQFF. The CDR3 bases are TGTGCCAGCACCCTCCGAGGGTTAATCCCCTACAATGAGCAGTTCTTC.

In its sample, this clonotype was seen a few times. V is TRBV12-5 and J is TRBJ1-1; 9 bases fit TRBD1. With 6 bases clipped from V and 0 bases from J, the junction kept 11 bases outside the gene matches. Germline values: CDR1 LGHNT, CDR2 FRNRAP. CDR3 size: 17 residues. This chain's CDR3 is CASGRGPGQGLNTEAFF. The CDR3 coding sequence is TGTGCTAGTGGACGGGGGCCGGGACAGGGCCTGAACACTGAAGCTTTCTTT.

Ten or more counts support this clonotype. This chain joins TRBV28 and TRBJ1-2, with D possibly being TRBD1 (5 bases). This CDR3 is built from 13 residues. Germline CDR1 and CDR2: MDHEN and SYDVKM. V was shortened by 7 bases and J by 5 bases, with 14 bases between the two germline ends. The CDR3 DNA is TGTGCCAGCACCGGGGCCGATGTATATGGCTACACCTTC. It codes for CASTGADVYGYTF.

This clonotype has ten or more counts. The chain couples TRBV7-2 to TRBJ2-1, with 11 bases identical to TRBD2. Germline-derived CDR1 and CDR2 are SGHTA and FQGNSA. The CDR3 covers 15 residues. V gave up 5 bases and J gave up 9 bases; unmatched junction bases: 9. The CDR3 spells CASSMGLAAPSEQFF. The CDR3 region has the DNA TGTGCCAGCAGCATGGGACTAGCGGCTCCCAGTGAGCAGTTCTTC.

This chain links TRBV20-1 with TRBJ2-1, with D perhaps being TRBD1 or TRBD2 (5 bases each). Looked up from germline, CDR1 is DFQATT and CDR2 is SNEGSKA (reference sequence). The V end lost 2 bases, the J end lost 5 bases, and 10 bases lay between the germline ends. The CDR3 is 13 residues long. The CDR3 DNA reads TGCAGTGCTAGAAAGGGACGGAACAATGAGCAGTTCTTC. This gives the protein CSARKGRNNEQFF.

This clonotype has a handful of counts. The V and J genes are TRBV6-2 or TRBV6-3 and TRBJ2-1; 7 bases align to TRBD2. This CDR3 comprises 14 residues. The germline V gene has CDR1 MNHEY and CDR2 SVGEGT. After removal of 6 bases from V and 5 bases from J, the junction contained 7 bases not matched to a gene. The CDR3 nucleotides read TGTGCCAGCAGACGCGGGAGTCCTAACAATGAGCAGTTCTTC. Residues: CASRRGSPNNEQFF.

This clonotype has more than one count but fewer than ten. This chain links TRBV5-6 with TRBJ2-5; 7 bases fit TRBD2. Germline V lookup: CDR1 SGHDT, CDR2 YYEEEE. The CDR3 contains 14 residues. The V gene end was trimmed by 4 bases and the J gene end by 0 bases; junction bases not matched to a gene: 3. CDR3 loop: CASSAGLDQETQYF. The CDR3 nucleotides read TGTGCCAGCAGCGCAGGACTAGACCAAGAGACCCAGTACTTC.

Many counts were recorded for this clonotype. J is TRBJ1-1 and V is TRBV7-2, with D possibly TRBD1 on 6 matching bases. This CDR3 comprises 14 residues. The germline V gene encodes CDR1 SGHTA and CDR2 FQGNSA. V was cut by 4 bases and J by 6 bases, with 15 bases left in between. The CDR3 loop reads CASSSEPRGPEAFF. The CDR3 nucleotides read TGTGCCAGCAGCTCCGAACCCAGGGGACCTGAAGCTTTCTTT. Variable domain in full (rest from reference TRBV7-2 and TRBJ1-1): GAGVSQSPSNKVTEKGKDVELRCDPISGHTALYWYRQSLGQGLEFLIYFQGNSAPDKSGLPSDRFSAERTGGSVSTLTIQRTQQEDSAVYLCASSSEPRGPEAFFGQGTRLTVV.

The V and J genes are TRBV10-3 and TRBJ1-1, with D possibly matching TRBD1 (5 bases). Germline lookup yields CDR1 ENHRY and CDR2 SYGVKD. V shed 6 bases and J shed 0 bases, with 14 bases lying between them. The CDR3 runs to 15 residues. The CDR3 bases are TGTGCCATCAGCCGGGAGGGGAGCATGAACACTGAAGCTTTCTTT. It translates to CAISREGSMNTEAFF.

This clonotype came up a few times. CDR3: CASSPGQGVGQPQHF. The DNA of the CDR3 is TGTGCCAGCAGCCCAGGACAGGGGGTGGGCCAGCCCCAGCATTTT. The rearrangement links TRBV7-2 to TRBJ1-5; 10 nucleotides align to TRBD1. Looked up from germline, CDR1 is SGHTA and CDR2 is FQGNSA. The V segment lost 5 bases and the J segment 7 bases; nucleotides outside the gene matches: 8. The CDR3 consists of 15 residues.

This sequence joins TRBV28 and TRBJ1-4; D remains unclear. Trimming took off 5 bases at V and 8 bases at J, with 12 bases between the two ends. Per germline, CDR1 MDHEN and CDR2 SYDVKM. The CDR3 has 13 residues. The CDR3 nucleotides are TGTGCCAGCAGTCCGACGGTTGGCGAAAAACTGTTTTTT. Translation: CASSPTVGEKLFF. Full variable domain (remainder filled in from reference TRBV28 and TRBJ1-4): DVKVTQSSRYLVKRTGEKVFLECVQDMDHENMFWYRQDPGLGLRLIYFSYDVKMKEKGDIPEGYSVSREKKERFSLILESASTNQTSMYLCASSPTVGEKLFFGSGTQLSVL.

This clonotype was detected many times. As DNA, the CDR3 is TGTGCCAGCAGCCCCGGACAGGGCAACTATGGCTACACCTTC. Translation: CASSPGQGNYGYTF. This sequence joins TRBV7-2 and TRBJ1-2, with 8 bases matching TRBD1. Germline lookup yields CDR1 SGHTA and CDR2 FQGNSA. The junction had 4 bases not matched to a gene; V was cut back by 5 bases and J by 2 bases. The CDR3 runs 14 residues. The variable domain in full, completed from reference TRBV7-2 and TRBJ1-2, reads GAGVSQSPSNKVTEKGKDVELRCDPISGHTALYWYRQSLGQGLEFLIYFQGNSAPDKSGLPSDRFSAERTGGSVSTLTIQRTQQEDSAVYLCASSPGQGNYGYTFGSGTRLTVV.

This clonotype occurred a few times. V usage is TRBV6-2 or TRBV6-3 and J usage is TRBJ2-1, with 7 bases identical to TRBD2. CDR1 is MNHEY, CDR2 SVGEGT, per germline. The CDR3 spans 14 residues. Here the CDR3 DNA reads TGTGCTTCCAGAGGCGGGGGAGGGCCGAATGAGCAGTTCTTC. This sequence encodes CASRGGGGPNEQFF.

In this sample, this clonotype turned up many times. The DNA for the CDR3 is TGTGCCAGCAGCCTTCCTTTGGACAGGGAGAATCAGCCCCAGCATTTT. Amino acids: CASSLPLDRENQPQHF. This rearrangement joins TRBV7-9 to TRBJ1-5; 8 bases line up with TRBD1. This CDR3 spans 16 amino acids. V shed 5 bases and J 4 bases; nucleotides not matched to a gene: 10. Germline CDR1 SEHNR, CDR2 FQNEAQ (reference sequence).

The table lists this clonotype with a few counts. The chain links TRBV11-2 to TRBJ2-1; a weak D match, TRBD2 (7 bases). The V end lost 2 bases, the J end lost 7 bases, and 12 bases lay between the germline ends. Germline V gene data show CDR1 as SGHAT and CDR2 as FQNNGV. This CDR3 has 14 residues. The DNA of the CDR3 is TGTGCCAGCAGCTTATGGGGGGGGCCAAATGAGCAGTTCTTC. This encodes CASSLWGGPNEQFF.

This clonotype was found a few times. The rearrangement uses TRBV6-1 and TRBJ2-3; D not certain. CDR3 length: 12 amino acids. The V end lost 7 bases, the J end lost 4 bases, and 9 bases lay between the germline ends. Germline V gene sequence: CDR1 MNHNS, CDR2 SASEGT. This CDR3 is CASKDLADTQYF. The CDR3 DNA sequence: TGTGCCAGCAAGGATTTGGCAGATACGCAGTATTTT.

This clonotype turned up a few times. The rearrangement uses TRBV5-1 and TRBJ2-7, with D perhaps TRBD2 (5 bases). The germline V gene encodes CDR1 SGHRS and CDR2 YFSETQ. This CDR3 has 15 residues. Trimming took off 4 bases at V and 7 bases at J, with 21 bases between the two ends. As DNA, the CDR3 is TGCGCCAGCAGCCCCGAGGGTCGGGGATTGAGGGAGCAGTACTTC. Its translation: CASSPEGRGLREQYF.

The CDR3 DNA reads as TGTGCCAGCAGTGACGGGGAAGAGCAGTACTTC. This gives the protein CASSDGEEQYF. This chain links TRBV6-6 with TRBJ2-7; the D gene is possibly TRBD2 (5 bases). The CDR3 sequence is 11 residues long. Germline lookup yields CDR1 MNHNY and CDR2 SVGAGI (reference sequence). V lost 5 bases to trimming and J lost 7 bases, with 9 bases between them.

This clonotype was counted ten times or more. The chain uses TRBV7-9 and TRBJ2-2; D gene unclear. Germline assignment: CDR1 SEHNR and CDR2 FQNEAQ (reference sequence). CDR3 length: 15 residues. Trimming stripped 1 base from V and 0 bases from J, with 6 bases between. CDR3 nucleotides: TGTGCCAGCAGCTTAGTTCAGACGAACACCGGGGAGCTGTTTTTT. Encoded protein: CASSLVQTNTGELFF.

Concerning this clonotype itself: This may stem from a read error, because a much larger clone lies one nucleotide away. The chain uses TRBV7-8 and TRBJ2-1, with D uncertain. The CDR3 is 13 amino acids. The germline CDR1 and CDR2 sequences are SGHVS and FQNEAQ. The V end lost 1 base, the J end lost 6 bases, and 7 bases lay between the germline ends. For the CDR3, the DNA is TGTGCCAGCAGCTTAGACTGGTGCAATGAGCAGTTCTTC. Protein: CASSLDWCNEQFF.

The chain has TRBV28 and TRBJ2-5; the match to TRBD1 covers 8 bases. Germline V gives CDR1 MDHEN, CDR2 SYDVKM. The CDR3 totals 13 residues. J gave up 5 bases and V 7 bases, and 6 bases lay outside the gene matches. The CDR3, as DNA: TGTGCCAGCAATGGACAGGGCAGGGAGACCCAGTACTTC. The encoded protein is CASNGQGRETQYF. The full variable domain, its missing parts supplied by reference TRBV28 and TRBJ2-5, is DVKVTQSSRYLVKRTGEKVFLECVQDMDHENMFWYRQDPGLGLRLIYFSYDVKMKEKGDIPEGYSVSREKKERFSLILESASTNQTSMYLCASNGQGRETQYFGPGTRLLVL.

This chain connects TRBV7-2 to TRBJ2-7, with 9 bases matching TRBD2. The germline gives CDR1 SGHTA, CDR2 FQGNSA. This CDR3 is built from 16 residues. Trimming removed 5 bases from V and 2 bases from J; junction bases left unmatched: 10. The CDR3 loop reads CASSPQKLAGPYEQYF. CDR3 sequence (DNA): TGTGCCAGCAGCCCCCAAAAGCTAGCGGGGCCCTACGAGCAGTACTTC.

This clonotype has a handful of counts. The chain has TRBV7-9 and TRBJ1-1; tentatively, D is TRBD1 (6 bases). The CDR3 has 16 amino acids. Germline CDR1 SEHNR, CDR2 FQNEAQ (reference sequence). Trimming removed 8 bases from V and 0 bases from J, with 19 bases in between. The CDR3 region has the DNA TGTGCCAGCGGATCCCCCAGGGGCGCCATGAACACTGAAGCTTTCTTT. This sequence encodes CASGSPRGAMNTEAFF.

There are a few counts of this clonotype. The chain uses TRBV7-8 and TRBJ2-3, with D hard to call. CDR3 length: 16 residues. Germline assignment: CDR1 SGHVS and CDR2 FQNEAQ. V shed 5 bases and J shed 3 bases, with 18 bases lying between them. The CDR3, as DNA: TGTGCCAGCAGCCAGCTCGCACAGCGTATTACAGATACGCAGTATTTT. Encoded protein: CASSQLAQRITDTQYF.

The chain employs TRBV7-9 and TRBJ1-2; D not certain. Germline V gene sequence: CDR1 SEHNR, CDR2 FQNEAQ (reference sequence). The ends were cut back, 4 bases at V and 1 base at J, with 16 bases in the middle. This CDR3 is 16 amino acids long. CDR3 protein: CASSYITGSFNYGYTF. CDR3 coding DNA: TGTGCCAGCAGCTATATAACCGGGAGCTTTAACTATGGCTACACCTTC.